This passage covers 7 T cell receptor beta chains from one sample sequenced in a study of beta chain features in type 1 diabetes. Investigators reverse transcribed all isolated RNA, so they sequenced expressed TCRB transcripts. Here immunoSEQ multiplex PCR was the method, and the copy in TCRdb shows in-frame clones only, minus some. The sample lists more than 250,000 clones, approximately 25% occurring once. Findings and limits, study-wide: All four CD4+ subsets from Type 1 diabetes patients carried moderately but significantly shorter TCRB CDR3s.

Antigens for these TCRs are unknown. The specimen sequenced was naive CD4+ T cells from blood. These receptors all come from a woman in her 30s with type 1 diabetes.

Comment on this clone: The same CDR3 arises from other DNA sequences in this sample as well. The CDR3 DNA follows: TGTGCCAGCAGCTTAGCCGGGGTATCCTACGAGCAGTACTTC. Protein sequence: CASSLAGVSYEQYF. V usage is TRBV7-9 and J usage is TRBJ2-7; maybe TRBD2 (5 bases). Between the trimmed V and J ends, which lost 0 bases and 1 base, there was a span of 7 bases. The CDR3 covers 14 residues. Per the germline V gene, CDR1 is SEHNR and CDR2 is FQNEAQ (reference sequence).

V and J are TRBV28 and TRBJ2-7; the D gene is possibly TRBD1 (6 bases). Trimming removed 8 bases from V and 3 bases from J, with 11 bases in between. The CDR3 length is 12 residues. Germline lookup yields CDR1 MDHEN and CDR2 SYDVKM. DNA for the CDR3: TGTGCCAGCCTCAGGGGCGGCTACGAGCAGTACTTC. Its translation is CASLRGGYEQYF.

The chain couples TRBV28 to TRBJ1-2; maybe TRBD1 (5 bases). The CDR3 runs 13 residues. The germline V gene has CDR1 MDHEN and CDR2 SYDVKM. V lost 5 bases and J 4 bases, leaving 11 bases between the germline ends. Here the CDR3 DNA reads TGTGCCAGCAGTACCCAGGGCGGCTATGGCTACACCTTC. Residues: CASSTQGGYGYTF.

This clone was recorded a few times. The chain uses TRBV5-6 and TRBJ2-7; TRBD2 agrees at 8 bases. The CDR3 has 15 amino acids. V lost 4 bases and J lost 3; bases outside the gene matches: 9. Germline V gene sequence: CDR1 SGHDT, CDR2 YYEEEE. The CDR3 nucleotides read TGTGCCAGCAGCCCCGGTGTGACTAGCGACTACGAGCAGTACTTC. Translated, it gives CASSPGVTSDYEQYF.

The CDR3 is CASSLGPVIAGRSYNEQFF. CDR3 DNA sequence: TGCGCCAGCAGCTTGGGCCCCGTGATAGCGGGACGATCCTACAATGAGCAGTTCTTC. The V call is TRBV5-1, the J call TRBJ2-1; 8 bases are shared with TRBD2. The CDR3 length is 19 residues. Germline assignment: CDR1 SGHRS and CDR2 YFSETQ. The trim removed 0 bases at V and 1 base at J, leaving 12 bases unmatched.

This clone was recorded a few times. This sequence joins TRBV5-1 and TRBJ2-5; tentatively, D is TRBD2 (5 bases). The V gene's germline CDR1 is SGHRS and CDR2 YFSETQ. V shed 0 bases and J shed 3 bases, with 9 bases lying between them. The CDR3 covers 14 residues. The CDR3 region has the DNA TGCGCCAGCAGCTTGGCCCCCGGGGAAGAGACCCAGTACTTC. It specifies CASSLAPGEETQYF.

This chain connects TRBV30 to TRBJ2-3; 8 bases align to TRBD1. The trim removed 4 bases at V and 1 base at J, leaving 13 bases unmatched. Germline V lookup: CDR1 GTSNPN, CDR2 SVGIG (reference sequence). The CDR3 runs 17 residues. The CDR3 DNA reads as TGTGCCTGGATTAGGAAACAGGGGGTCTGGCGCACAGATACGCAGTATTTT. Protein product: CAWIRKQGVWRTDTQYF.